These 3 T cell receptor beta chains were sequenced from one sample in a study of blood T cell repertoires in COVID-19. The table came from immunoSEQ multiplex PCR; TCRdb's copy has only in-frame clones and leaves some out. This table holds 380,000 or so clones, 80% to 90% found once. Sample: peripheral blood. Receptors originate from a man aged 35 to 55 with acute or convalescent COVID-19.

The chain carries TRBV5-5 and TRBJ1-3; D gene ambiguous. The germline V and J ends were trimmed by 4 bases and 0 bases, with 17 bases remaining between them. The CDR3 runs to 17 residues. The germline V gene has CDR1 SGHKS and CDR2 YYEKEE (reference sequence). This CDR3 is CASSPEVGVDSGNTIYF. The CDR3 region has the DNA TGTGCCAGCAGCCCGGAGGTGGGTGTCGACTCTGGAAACACCATATATTTT.

This sequence joins TRBV19 and TRBJ2-3, with D maybe TRBD2 (6 bases). The CDR3 is 13 residues long. Trimming cost V 7 bases and J 2 bases, with 10 bases left between them. In germline, CDR1 is LNHDA, CDR2 SQIVND (reference sequence). The CDR3 bases are TGTGCCAGTACCCCGGGAGCCACAGATACGCAGTATTTT. Translation: CASTPGATDTQYF. Filled out from reference TRBV19 and TRBJ2-3, the complete variable domain reads DGGITQSPKYLFRKEGQNVTLSCEQNLNHDAMYWYRQDPGQGLRLIYYSQIVNDFQKGDIAEGYSVSREKKESFPLTVTSAQKNPTAFYLCASTPGATDTQYFGPGTRLTVL.

The J gene is TRBJ1-6, the V gene TRBV2; D remains ambiguous. With 6 bases removed from V and 0 bases from J, the gap between germline ends came to 15 bases. CDR3 length: 17 amino acids. CDR1 and CDR2 from the germline V gene are SNHLY and FYNNEI. The CDR3 loop is CASRHPGGSSYNSPLHF. The CDR3, as DNA: TGTGCCAGCAGACATCCAGGTGGTAGCTCCTATAATTCACCCCTCCACTTT.